This T cell receptor beta chain was recovered during a study of CD8 T cells in Susac syndrome. Overall study findings and caveats: The study recognized that the number of individuals in its TCR sequencing and HLA analysis was relatively small.

The study used treatment-naive patients who had stable or active relapsing-remitting disease as multiple sclerosis controls. About this clonotype: Its target is not known.

The V gene end was trimmed by 5 bases and the J gene end by 3 bases; junction bases not matched to a gene: 4. The length of the CDR3 is 12 residues. Germline-derived CDR1 and CDR2 are SQVTM and ANQGSEA. Random hexamers served to reverse transcribe about 0.5 to 1 ug RNA. TCRdb itself ran the immunoSEQ multiplex PCR reads through MiXCR, one entry per CDR3 protein. The repertoire consists of 200,000 or so distinct CDR3 sequences, with roughly 96% occurring once and the leading ten covering about 0.087%. The clonotype was recovered from a human donor with multiple sclerosis. The chain recombines TRBV29-1 with TRBJ2-7; 7 nucleotides line up with TRBD1. The specimen sequenced was CD4+ T cells from PBMCs. CDR3 sequence reads: CSVTGVSYEQYF. The CDR3 nucleotides read TGCAGCGTTACAGGGGTTAGCTACGAGCAGTACTTC.